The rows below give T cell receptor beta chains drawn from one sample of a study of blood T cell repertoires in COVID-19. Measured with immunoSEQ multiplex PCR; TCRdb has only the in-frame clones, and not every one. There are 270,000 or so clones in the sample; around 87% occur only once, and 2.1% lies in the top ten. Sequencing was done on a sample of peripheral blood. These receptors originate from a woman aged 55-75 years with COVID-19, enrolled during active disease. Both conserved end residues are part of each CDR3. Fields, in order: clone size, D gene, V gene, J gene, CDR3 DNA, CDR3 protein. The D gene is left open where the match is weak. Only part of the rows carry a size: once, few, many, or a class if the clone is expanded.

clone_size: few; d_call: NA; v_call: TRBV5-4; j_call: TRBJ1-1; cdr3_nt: TGTGCCAGCAGCTTGGGAATGAGGGCGCCCAGGAACACTGAAGCTTTCTTT; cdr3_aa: CASSLGMRAPRNTEAFF
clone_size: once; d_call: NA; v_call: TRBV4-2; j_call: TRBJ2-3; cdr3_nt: TGTGCCAGCAGCCAAGTCGCCCCGGGACAAGTAGAAGGAGATACGCAGTATTTT; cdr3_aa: CASSQVAPGQVEGDTQYF
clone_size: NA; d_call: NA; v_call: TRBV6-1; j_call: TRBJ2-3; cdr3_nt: TGTGCCAGCAGTGAAGAAAGCGTGCGCTTGAGGATTCCAGATACGCAGTATTTT; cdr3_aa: CASSEESVRLRIPDTQYF
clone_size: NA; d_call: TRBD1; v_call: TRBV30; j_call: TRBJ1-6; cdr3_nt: TGTGCCTGGGGGACAGAAGTAATTCTGCCCCTCCACTTT; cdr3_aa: CAWGTEVILPLHF
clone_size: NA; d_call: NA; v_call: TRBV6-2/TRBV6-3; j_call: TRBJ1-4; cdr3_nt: TGTGCCAGCAGTTCCGCAGGGTCGGCTAATGAAAAACTGTTTTTT; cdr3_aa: CASSSAGSANEKLFF
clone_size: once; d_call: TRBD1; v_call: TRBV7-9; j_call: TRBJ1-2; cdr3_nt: TGTGCCAGCAGCTTCAGGGGGATCCCCTATGGCTACACCTTC; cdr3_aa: CASSFRGIPYGYTF
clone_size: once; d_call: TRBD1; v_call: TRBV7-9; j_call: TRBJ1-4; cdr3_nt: TGTGCCAGCAGCTTAAACAGGGGTAATGAAAAACTGTTTTTT; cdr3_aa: CASSLNRGNEKLFF
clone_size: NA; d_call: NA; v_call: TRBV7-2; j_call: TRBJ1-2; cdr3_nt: TGTGCCAGCAGCTTAGTAGCCACGACGGAGGGCTACACCTTC; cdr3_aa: CASSLVATTEGYTF
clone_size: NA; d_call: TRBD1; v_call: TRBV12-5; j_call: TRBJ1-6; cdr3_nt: TGTGCTAGTGGACTGGAGGGACAGGGAACTTCACCCCTCCACTTT; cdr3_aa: CASGLEGQGTSPLHF
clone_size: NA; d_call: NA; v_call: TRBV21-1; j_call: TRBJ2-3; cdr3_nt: TGTGCCAGCATTGACGGGAGACGACGGACAGGGGGCACAGATACGCAGTATTTT; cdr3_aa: CASIDGRRRTGGTDTQYF
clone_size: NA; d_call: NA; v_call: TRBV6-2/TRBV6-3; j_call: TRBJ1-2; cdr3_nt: TGTGCCAGCAGTTCATACAGGGCCACACTAAATAGGATCGATGGCTACACCTTC; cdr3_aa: CASSSYRATLNRIDGYTF
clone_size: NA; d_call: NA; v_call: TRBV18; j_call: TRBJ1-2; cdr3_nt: TGTGCCAGCTCACCTAGCGGAGCTAACTATGGCTACACCTTC; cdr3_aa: CASSPSGANYGYTF
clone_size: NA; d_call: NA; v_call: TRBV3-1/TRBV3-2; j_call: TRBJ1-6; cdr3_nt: TGTGCCAGTTCAGGGACTTATAATTCACCCCTCCACTTT; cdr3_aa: CASSGTYNSPLHF
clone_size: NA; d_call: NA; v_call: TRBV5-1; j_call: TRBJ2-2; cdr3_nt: TGCGCCAGCAGCTCTTCCCCGGGACTCAACACCGGGGAGCTGTTTTTT; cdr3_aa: CASSSSPGLNTGELFF
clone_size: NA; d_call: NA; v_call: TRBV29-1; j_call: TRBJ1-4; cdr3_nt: TGCAGCGTTGAGTCAGGGACTAATGAAAAACTGTTTTTT; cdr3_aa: CSVESGTNEKLFF
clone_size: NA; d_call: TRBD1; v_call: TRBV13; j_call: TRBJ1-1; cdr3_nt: TGTGCCAGCAGTCCCGGGGGGGACAGATACGTCACTGAAGCTTTCTTT; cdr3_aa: CASSPGGDRYVTEAFF
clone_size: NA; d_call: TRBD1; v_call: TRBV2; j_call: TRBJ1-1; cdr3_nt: TGTGCCAGCAGTGAAGGTGAGGACAGGCTTAGGACTGAAGCTTTCTTT; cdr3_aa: CASSEGEDRLRTEAFF
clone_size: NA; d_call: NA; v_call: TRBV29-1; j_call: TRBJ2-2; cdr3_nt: TGCAGCGTTGAATTAGGGGGGAACACCGGGGAGCTGTTTTTT; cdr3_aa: CSVELGGNTGELFF
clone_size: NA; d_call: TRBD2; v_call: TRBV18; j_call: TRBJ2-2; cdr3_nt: TGTGCCAGCTCTCGGGGGGGACCGGAGCTGTTTTTT; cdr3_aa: CASSRGGPELFF
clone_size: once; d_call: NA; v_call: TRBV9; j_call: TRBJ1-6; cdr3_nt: TGTGCCAGCAGCGTAGGGACAGTCAATTCACCCCTCCACTTT; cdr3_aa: CASSVGTVNSPLHF
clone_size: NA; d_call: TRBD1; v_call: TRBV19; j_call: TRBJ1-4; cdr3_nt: TGTGCCAGTAGGCCCGTAAATTCAGGGGGAAAACTGTTTTTT; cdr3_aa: CASRPVNSGGKLFF
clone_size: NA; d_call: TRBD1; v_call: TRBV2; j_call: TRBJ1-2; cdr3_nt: TGTGCCAGCGCCCCGACAGGGGAGTTTGGCTACACCTTC; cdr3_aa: CASAPTGEFGYTF
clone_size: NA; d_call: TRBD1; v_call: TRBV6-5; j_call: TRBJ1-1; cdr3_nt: TGTGCCAGCAGCCCCCGGGACAGGGCCACTGAAGCTTTCTTT; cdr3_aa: CASSPRDRATEAFF
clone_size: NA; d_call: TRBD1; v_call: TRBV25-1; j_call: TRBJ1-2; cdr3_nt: TGTGCCAGCAGCAAGACAGGGGCTCACTATGGCTACACCTTC; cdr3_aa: CASSKTGAHYGYTF
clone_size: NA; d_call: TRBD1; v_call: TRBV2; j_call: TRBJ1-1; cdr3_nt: TGTGCCAGCAGTGAAACGGACAGGCAAGCTTTCTTT; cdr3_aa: CASSETDRQAFF
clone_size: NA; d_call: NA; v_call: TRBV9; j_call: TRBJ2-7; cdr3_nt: TGTGCCAGCAGCGTAGGGACACAGGGAAGCGAGCAGTACTTC; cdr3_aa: CASSVGTQGSEQYF
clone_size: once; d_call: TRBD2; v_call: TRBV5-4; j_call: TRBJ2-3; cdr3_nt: TGTGCCAGCAGCCCTAACGGGGGGGCCGTAGATACGCAGTATTTT; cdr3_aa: CASSPNGGAVDTQYF
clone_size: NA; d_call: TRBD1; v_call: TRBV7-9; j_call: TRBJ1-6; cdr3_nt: TGTGCCAGCAGCACAGGGACAGGCTATTCACCCCTCCACTTT; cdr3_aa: CASSTGTGYSPLHF
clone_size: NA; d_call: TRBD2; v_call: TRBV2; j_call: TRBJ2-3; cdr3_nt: TGTGCCAGCTTTTTGGCGGGACTAGTCAGAGATACGCAGTATTTT; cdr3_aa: CASFLAGLVRDTQYF
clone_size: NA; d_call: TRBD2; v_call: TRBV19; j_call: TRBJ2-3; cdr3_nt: TGTGCCAGTAGTATACTTCGGACTAGCGGGGGGAAGGCAACAGATACGCAGTATTTT; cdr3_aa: CASSILRTSGGKATDTQYF
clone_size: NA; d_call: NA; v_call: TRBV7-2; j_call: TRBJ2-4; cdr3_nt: TGTGCCAGCAGCGCGAGAAACAAAAACATTCAGTACTTC; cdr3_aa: CASSARNKNIQYF
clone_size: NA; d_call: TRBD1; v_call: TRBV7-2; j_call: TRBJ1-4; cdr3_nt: TGTGCCAGCAGGGGACAGGCCTCAGGGGGGTATGAAAAACTGTTTTTT; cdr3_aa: CASRGQASGGYEKLFF
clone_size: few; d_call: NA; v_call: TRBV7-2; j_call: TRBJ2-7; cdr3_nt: TGTGCCAGCAGCTTAGACAGGATTTACGAGCAGTACTTC; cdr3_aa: CASSLDRIYEQYF
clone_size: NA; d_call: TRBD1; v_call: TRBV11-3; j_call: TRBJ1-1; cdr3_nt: TGTGCCAGCCGGGGACAGGGAAACACTGAAGCTTTCTTT; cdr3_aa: CASRGQGNTEAFF
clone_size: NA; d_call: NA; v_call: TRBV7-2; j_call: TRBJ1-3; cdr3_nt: TGTGCCAGCAGCTTAGGTTCGAGAGGGCAGGTTCTTCGAAACACCATATATTTT; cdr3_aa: CASSLGSRGQVLRNTIYF
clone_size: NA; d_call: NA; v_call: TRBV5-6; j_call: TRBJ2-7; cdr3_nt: TGTGCCAGCAGCTCTAAACCCCAAAGGACAGTCTGGCCAAGGTACGAGCAGTACTTC; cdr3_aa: CASSSKPQRTVWPRYEQYF
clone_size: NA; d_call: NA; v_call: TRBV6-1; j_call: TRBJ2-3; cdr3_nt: TGTGCCAGCAGTGAAATGAGGACAGACCCTGGGGATACGCAGTATTTT; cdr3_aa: CASSEMRTDPGDTQYF
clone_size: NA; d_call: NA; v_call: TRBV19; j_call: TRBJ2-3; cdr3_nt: TGTGCCAGTAGTATAGATCGGGAGGATACGCAGTATTTT; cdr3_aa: CASSIDREDTQYF
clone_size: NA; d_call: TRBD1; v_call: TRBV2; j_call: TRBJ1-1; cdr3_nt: TGTGCCAGCAGTGAACCCCAGGGACAGGGGAAGACTGAAGCTTTCTTT; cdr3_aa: CASSEPQGQGKTEAFF
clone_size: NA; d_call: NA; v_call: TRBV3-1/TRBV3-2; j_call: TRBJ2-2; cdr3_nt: TGTGCCAGCAGCCAAGATGTACTAGCAGGGACCGGGGAGCTGTTTTTT; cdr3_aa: CASSQDVLAGTGELFF
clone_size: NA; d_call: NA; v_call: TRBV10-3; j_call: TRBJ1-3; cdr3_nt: TGTGCCATCAGTTCAATCACAGGGCTCCAGGGTGGAAACACCATATATTTT; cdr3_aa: CAISSITGLQGGNTIYF
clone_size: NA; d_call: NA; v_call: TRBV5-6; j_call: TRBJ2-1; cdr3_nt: TGTGCCAGCAGCTTGGTTATCAATGAGCAGTTCTTC; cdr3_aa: CASSLVINEQFF
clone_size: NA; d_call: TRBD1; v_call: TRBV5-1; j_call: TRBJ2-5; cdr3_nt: TGCGCCAGCAGCTTGGCCGGCCAGGGGGCCTTGGAGACCCAGTACTTC; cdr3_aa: CASSLAGQGALETQYF
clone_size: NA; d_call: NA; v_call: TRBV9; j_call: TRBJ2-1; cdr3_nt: TGTGCCAGCAGCGTAGATCCGGGGTCCTACAATGAGCAGTTCTTC; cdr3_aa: CASSVDPGSYNEQFF
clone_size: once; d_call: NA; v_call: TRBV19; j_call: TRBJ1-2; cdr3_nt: TGTGCCAGTACTCAATCGGGGGGCGCGGGCTATGGCTACACCTTC; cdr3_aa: CASTQSGGAGYGYTF
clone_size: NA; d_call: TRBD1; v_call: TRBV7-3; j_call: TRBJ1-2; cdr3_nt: TGTGCCAGCAGCCCTCACGCGACAGGGGGCTATGGCTACACCTTC; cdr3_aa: CASSPHATGGYGYTF
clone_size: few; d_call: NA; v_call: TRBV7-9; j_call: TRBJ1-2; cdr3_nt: TGTGCCAGCAGCTTCAGACAGCACCCCTATGGCTACACCTTC; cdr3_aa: CASSFRQHPYGYTF
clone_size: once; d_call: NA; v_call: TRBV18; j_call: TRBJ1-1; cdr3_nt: TGTGCCAGCTCATTGACAGAACAAGCTTTCTTT; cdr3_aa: CASSLTEQAFF
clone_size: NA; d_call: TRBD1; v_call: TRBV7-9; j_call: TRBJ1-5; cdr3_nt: TGTGCCAGCAGCCCTGGACAGGGGAATCAGCCCCAGCATTTT; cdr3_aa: CASSPGQGNQPQHF
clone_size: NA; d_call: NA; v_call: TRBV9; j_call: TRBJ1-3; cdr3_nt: TGTGCCAGCAGCGTAAGGCGGGGCACCATATATTTT; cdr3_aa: CASSVRRGTIYF
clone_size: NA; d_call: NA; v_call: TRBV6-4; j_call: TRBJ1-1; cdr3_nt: TGTGCCAGCAGTGCCGAGGGAACCACTGAAGCTTTCTTT; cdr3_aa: CASSAEGTTEAFF